This T cell receptor beta chain was retrieved from a study of radiation and T cells in renal cell carcinoma. In the study overall: Nephrectomy followed 15 Gy stereotactic body radiation by 4 weeks.

Germline values: CDR1 MGHRA, CDR2 YSYEKL. This CDR3 has 12 amino acids. Specified time point: baseline pretreatment blood. Regarding treatment: 15 Gy SBRT to primary tumor, nephrectomy 4 weeks later. Radiation-treated patients gave blood at baseline, week 2 and week 4. The patient's renal cell carcinoma had clear cell pathology. As regards this clone: At one boundary the junction diverges from the germline segment, which might be a read error.

TCRdb's copy holds only in-frame clones and misses some; the assay was immunoSEQ multiplex PCR. The data show nearly 50,000 clones, roughly four fifths seen once. The clonotype was recovered from a woman between 70 and 85 years old with renal cell carcinoma. The sequences come from blood, collected from a patient whose treatment included radiotherapy and nephrectomy. The V and J genes are TRBV4-1 and TRBJ2-5; the D is unclear. The CDR3 nucleotides are TGCGCCAGCAGCCAAGGGGCGGACCCCGTCGACTTC. It encodes CASSQGADPVDF.